This TCR beta chain was obtained from a study of T cells expressing NK-cell markers. The CDR3 loop spans 13 amino acids. The germline V gene has CDR1 SGHDT and CDR2 YYEEEE. Worth noting for this clonotype: Antigen: not known.

After re-calling the 5' RACE reads, TCRdb lists one entry per CDR3 protein, DNA absent. Here the sample table reports some 450,000 distinct CDR3 sequences. Study-level points and caveats: These clonotypes also led the CD3+CD56-NKG2C+ fraction in four donors.

Material: blood T cells: a sorted CD56 or NKG2C T cell subset, CD4+ or CD8+ T cells, or bulk PBMC T cells (not recorded which). The sequence came from a woman aged 18-70 years in good health. The V call is TRBV5-6, the J call TRBJ1-6. CDR3 sequence reads: CASSLGSGSPLHF.